Shown below are 25 T cell receptor beta chains from a single sample sequenced in a study of shared clonotypes between healthy human individuals. Produced via immunoSEQ multiplex PCR; TCRdb's table is partial and in-frame only. The sample gives about 2.1 million clones, just under 95% of which show up once; less than 2% is in the top ten. Terminally differentiated effector memory CD45RA+ cells were excluded from the naive CD8 cells, which were CD45RO-negative and positively selected for CCR7. Sequenced: naive CD8+ T cells from PBMCs. These receptor sequences come from a man aged 18 to 35 in good health. Some clones in this sample may be carry-over from other donors' samples.

This clone was counted once. The DNA for the CDR3 is TGTGCCAGCACCCACCTCGGAGCGGGAGACCCCTACGAGCAGTACTTC. This translates into CASTHLGAGDPYEQYF. The V call is TRBV7-9, the J call TRBJ2-7; TRBD2 matches 8 bases. CDR1 and CDR2 (germline): SEHNR, FQNEAQ (reference sequence). With V trimmed by 7 bases and J by 2 bases, 13 bases remained unmatched. The CDR3 length is 16 residues.

The chain links TRBV7-9 to TRBJ2-7, with D unclear. Deletions cut 7 bases from V and 4 bases from J, with 11 bases between. Germline assignment: CDR1 SEHNR and CDR2 FQNEAQ (reference sequence). This CDR3 spans 12 amino acids. The CDR3, as DNA: TGTGCCAGCACCCCGTCTGGGTACGAGCAGTACTTC. Translation: CASTPSGYEQYF.

The chain uses TRBV15 and TRBJ2-1; D may be TRBD2 (6 bases). CDR1 LNHNV and CDR2 YYDKDF come from the germline V gene (reference sequence). CDR3 length equals 16 residues. Trimming shortened V by 3 bases and J by 3 bases, and 15 bases separated the two germline ends. This chain's CDR3 is CATSRSGPRNYNEQFF. In nucleotides, the CDR3 is TGTGCCACCAGCAGGAGCGGGCCAAGGAACTACAATGAGCAGTTCTTC.

The chain employs TRBV27 and TRBJ2-7, with D tentatively TRBD2 (6 bases). Germline CDR1 and CDR2: MNHEY and SMNVEV (reference sequence). The CDR3 loop spans 15 amino acids. Deletions cut 5 bases from V and 0 bases from J, with 14 bases between. In DNA form, the CDR3 reads TGTGCCAGCAGTACTTTGGGAGGAGGCTCCTACGAGCAGTACTTC. Translation gives CASSTLGGGSYEQYF.

This sequence joins TRBV28 and TRBJ1-3; 8 nucleotides match TRBD1. This CDR3 is 14 amino acids long. Germline V gives CDR1 MDHEN, CDR2 SYDVKM. V lost 5 bases to trimming and J lost 2 bases; unmatched junction nucleotides: 2. CDR3 sequence: CASSQDRAGNTIYF. Here the CDR3 DNA reads TGTGCCAGCAGTCAGGACAGGGCTGGAAACACCATATATTTT.

The chain is built from TRBV13 and TRBJ2-7; 10 nucleotides align to TRBD2. Germline V lookup: CDR1 PRHDT, CDR2 FYEKMQ (reference sequence). This CDR3 spans 14 amino acids. V was pared by 4 bases and J by 4 bases, with 4 bases of the junction left unmatched. The CDR3 nucleotides are TGTGCCAGCAGCTCTAGCGGGAGTATGTACGAGCAGTACTTC. It is translated as CASSSSGSMYEQYF.

This chain links TRBV7-8 with TRBJ1-1, with 7 nucleotides matching TRBD1. CDR1 is SGHVS and CDR2 is FQNEAQ in the germline V gene. The junction had 6 bases not matched to a gene; V was cut back by 5 bases and J by 6 bases. CDR3 length: 13 amino acids. The CDR3 coding sequence is TGTGCCAGCAGCCAGGGACAGCTCGCTGAAGCTTTCTTT. The encoded protein is CASSQGQLAEAFF.

V and J are TRBV15 and TRBJ2-1; 14 bases match TRBD2. Germline CDR1 and CDR2: LNHNV and YYDKDF (reference sequence). Germline trimming cut 1 base from V and 10 bases from J; bases unmatched to any gene: 6. The CDR3 extends over 16 amino acids. The CDR3: CATSRVGLAGEGEQFF. The CDR3 coding sequence is TGTGCCACCAGCAGAGTGGGACTAGCGGGAGAAGGCGAGCAGTTCTTC. Full variable domain (rest looked up from reference TRBV15 and TRBJ2-1): DAMVIQNPRYQVTQFGKPVTLSCSQTLNHNVMYWYQQKSSQAPKLLFHYYDKDFNNEADTPDNFQSRRPNTSFCFLDIRSPGLGDTAMYLCATSRVGLAGEGEQFFGPGTRLTVL.

The chain has TRBV4-1 and TRBJ2-1; D is ambiguous. Trimming took off 4 bases at V and 0 bases at J, with 19 bases between the two ends. The CDR3 has 18 residues. Germline V lookup: CDR1 MGHRA, CDR2 YSYEKL. In DNA form, the CDR3 reads TGCGCCAGCAGCCTAGGAGCCCGGAAGGATCGCTCCTACAATGAGCAGTTCTTC. Translated: CASSLGARKDRSYNEQFF.

The chain couples TRBV2 to TRBJ1-2, with TRBD1 matching 8 bases. The CDR3 length is 17 residues. Germline V lookup: CDR1 SNHLY, CDR2 FYNNEI. The J segment lost 3 bases and the V segment lost 10 bases, leaving 19 bases of the junction unmatched. As DNA, the CDR3 is TGTGCCAACCCGAGAGAAGAGGGACAGGCAGGAGACTATGGCTACACCTTC. This gives the protein CANPREEGQAGDYGYTF.

The J gene is TRBJ2-3, the V gene TRBV6-6; no reliable D call. The CDR3 loop spans 14 amino acids. Germline V gene data show CDR1 as MNHNY and CDR2 as SVGAGI (reference sequence). Trimming took off 6 bases at V and 1 base at J, with 11 bases between the two ends. Here the CDR3 reads CASSLLRRTDTQYF. CDR3 DNA sequence: TGTGCCAGCAGCCTCCTCCGGCGCACAGATACGCAGTATTTT.

The V gene is TRBV30, the J gene TRBJ2-7; D may be TRBD2 (5 bases). The CDR3 contains 13 residues. V was trimmed by 1 base and J by 1 base, leaving 8 bases between them. The germline V gene has CDR1 GTSNPN and CDR2 SVGIG (reference sequence). The CDR3 bases are TGTGCCTGGAGTGGGAGGAATTCCTACGAGCAGTACTTC. This codes for CAWSGRNSYEQYF.

This rearrangement joins TRBV7-9 to TRBJ1-5, with unresolved D. Germline values: CDR1 SEHNR, CDR2 FQNEAQ (reference sequence). V was clipped by 1 base and J by 2 bases, with 6 bases between them. This CDR3 comprises 14 residues. In DNA, the CDR3 is TGTGCCAGCAGCTTAGAGGACGGCAATCAGCCCCAGCATTTT. Its translation: CASSLEDGNQPQHF.

J is TRBJ1-5 and V is TRBV4-1; the D is unclear. CDR3 length equals 17 residues. Trimming removed 0 bases at V and 4 bases at J, with 16 bases between. Germline V gene sequence: CDR1 MGHRA, CDR2 YSYEKL. CDR3 sequence reads: CASSQDPLISGNQPQHF. CDR3 sequence (DNA): TGCGCCAGCAGCCAAGATCCTCTGATCAGTGGGAATCAGCCCCAGCATTTT.

The CDR3 DNA is TGTGCCAGCAGCCTTCGACTGGAGAACAGTATGGATACGCAGTATTTT. This gives the protein CASSLRLENSMDTQYF. The chain links TRBV5-6 to TRBJ2-3; D unclear. V lost 4 bases and J lost 6, with 21 bases in between. The CDR3 runs to 16 residues. The germline V gene encodes CDR1 SGHDT and CDR2 YYEEEE.

The chain carries TRBV6-5 and TRBJ2-7; 10 nucleotides match TRBD1. CDR1 is MNHEY and CDR2 is SVGAGI in the germline V gene. CDR3 length: 15 amino acids. V lost 6 bases and J lost 5; bases outside the gene matches: 10. CDR3: CASRNRDRGAHEQYF. CDR3 sequence (DNA): TGTGCCAGCAGGAACCGGGACAGGGGTGCCCACGAGCAGTACTTC.

This clone appeared once. The chain employs TRBV5-1 and TRBJ1-1; tentatively, D is TRBD1 (5 bases). CDR1 and CDR2 (germline): SGHRS, YFSETQ. This CDR3 has 16 amino acids. The V end was cut by 3 bases, the J end by 1 base, with 16 bases between. The CDR3 is CASSSAGEGKNTEAFF. Here the CDR3 DNA reads TGCGCCAGCAGCTCCGCGGGTGAGGGGAAGAACACTGAAGCTTTCTTT.

The CDR3 nucleotides read TGTGCCAGCAGCTTGGACCAACAAGAGACCCAGTACTTC. It yields the protein CASSLDQQETQYF. The chain recombines TRBV5-4 with TRBJ2-5; no clear D. This CDR3 is built from 13 residues. V lost 0 bases and J lost 2, with 5 bases in between. Germline CDR1 reads SGHNT; CDR2 reads YYREEE (reference sequence).

V and J are TRBV7-9 and TRBJ2-7, with TRBD1 matching over 7 bases. The CDR3 totals 15 residues. The V segment lost 5 bases and the J segment 2 bases; nucleotides outside the gene matches: 9. The germline CDR1 and CDR2 sequences are SEHNR and FQNEAQ (reference sequence). The CDR3 nucleotides read TGTGCCAGCAGCCCTCAGGGGGACAGACCCTACGAGCAGTACTTC. It yields the protein CASSPQGDRPYEQYF.

The CDR3 loop is CASSLDRGHLFYEQYF. The CDR3 DNA is TGTGCCAGCAGCTTAGATCGTGGGCACCTTTTCTACGAGCAGTACTTC. This rearrangement joins TRBV11-2 to TRBJ2-7; D call uncertain. CDR1 is SGHAT, CDR2 FQNNGV, per germline. The V end lost 0 bases, the J end lost 3 bases, and 15 bases lay between the germline ends. The CDR3 is 16 residues long.

V usage is TRBV29-1 and J usage is TRBJ2-3; 12 bases agree with TRBD2. CDR1 and CDR2 (germline): SQVTM, ANQGSEA. This CDR3 contains 15 residues. J gave up 3 bases and V 7 bases, and 8 bases lay outside the gene matches. The CDR3 loop reads CSARRTSGNTDTQYF. CDR3 bases: TGCAGCGCTAGAAGGACTAGCGGGAATACAGATACGCAGTATTTT.

The V call is TRBV30, the J call TRBJ2-7; D remains unclear. V was shortened by 8 bases and J by 0 bases, with 14 bases between the two germline ends. The CDR3 runs to 13 residues. CDR1 GTSNPN and CDR2 SVGIG come from the germline V gene (reference sequence). CDR3 DNA sequence: TGTGCCGGGCACTGGACGGACTCCTACGAGCAGTACTTC. Its protein is CAGHWTDSYEQYF.

The chain has TRBV28 and TRBJ2-5; the match to TRBD1 covers 10 bases. The CDR3 loop spans 16 amino acids. Trimming removed 6 bases from V and 2 bases from J; junction bases left unmatched: 9. The germline V gene encodes CDR1 MDHEN and CDR2 SYDVKM. CDR3 nucleotide sequence: TGTGCCAGCAGGAATTGGGACAGGGGCCTACAAGAGACCCAGTACTTC. It codes for CASRNWDRGLQETQYF.

The V gene is TRBV7-9, the J gene TRBJ2-7; possibly TRBD1 for D (6 bases). The CDR3 sequence is 14 residues long. V dropped 1 base and J dropped 6 bases, with 13 bases sitting between them. The germline CDR1 and CDR2 sequences are SEHNR and FQNEAQ (reference sequence). CDR3 sequence reads: CASSLGAGVGEQYF. The CDR3 DNA is TGTGCCAGCAGCTTAGGTGCAGGGGTGGGCGAGCAGTACTTC.

J is TRBJ2-1 and V is TRBV28; 9 bases line up with TRBD1. The CDR3 extends over 15 amino acids. Germline trimming cut 5 bases from V and 8 bases from J; bases unmatched to any gene: 10. CDR1 is MDHEN and CDR2 is SYDVKM in the germline V gene. The CDR3 region is CASSDRGNGKDEQFF. The CDR3 DNA follows: TGTGCCAGCAGTGACAGGGGGAACGGGAAAGATGAGCAGTTCTTC.